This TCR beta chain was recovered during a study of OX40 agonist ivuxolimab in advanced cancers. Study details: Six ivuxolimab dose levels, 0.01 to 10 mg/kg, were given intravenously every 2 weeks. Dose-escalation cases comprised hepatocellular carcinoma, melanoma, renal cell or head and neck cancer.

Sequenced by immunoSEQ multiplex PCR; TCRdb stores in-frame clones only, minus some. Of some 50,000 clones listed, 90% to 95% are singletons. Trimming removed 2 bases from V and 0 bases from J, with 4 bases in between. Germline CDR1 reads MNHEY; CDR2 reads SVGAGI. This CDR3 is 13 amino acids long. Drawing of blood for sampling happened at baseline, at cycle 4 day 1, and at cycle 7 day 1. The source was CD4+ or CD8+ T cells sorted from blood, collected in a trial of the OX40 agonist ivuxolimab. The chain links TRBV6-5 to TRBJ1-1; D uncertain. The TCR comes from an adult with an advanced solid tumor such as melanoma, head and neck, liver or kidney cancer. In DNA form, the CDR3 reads TGTGCCAGCAGTTACAAAGTGAACACTGAAGCTTTCTTT. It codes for CASSYKVNTEAFF.